Listed below are T cell receptor beta chains from one sample, sequenced in a study of cytomegalovirus exposure and HLA in healthy donors. Sequencing used immunoSEQ multiplex PCR; TCRdb keeps in-frame clones, though not all of them. The sample shows 100,000 to 120,000 clones, around four fifths of them seen only once. Sequenced material: PBMCs. These receptors originate from a man aged 25 to 45 in good health and CMV-seropositive. The conserved cysteine and the conserved F or W are not part of the CDR3 here. Clone size is shown for a subset of rows, as once, few, many or a class of expanded clone.

j_call | v_call | clone_size | cdr3_aa
TRBJ2-6 | TRBV19 | - | ASSMGGAMVSGANVLT
TRBJ2-7 | TRBV11-2 | - | ASSLFGTDSYEQY
TRBJ1-2 | TRBV5-5 | - | ASSAPRTGDGYT
TRBJ1-3 | TRBV6-1 | few | ASSIETGKIYTIY
TRBJ1-2 | TRBV5-1 | few | ASRPETGGSPYGYT
TRBJ1-3 | TRBV5-6 | - | ASSPIHSSGNTIY
TRBJ2-2 | TRBV5-1 | - | ASSLVGGDIGELF
TRBJ2-3 | TRBV6-4 | few | ASSDTSGGADTQY
TRBJ1-1 | TRBV19 | - | ASSINTINTEAF
TRBJ2-1 | TRBV10-2 | - | ALKSGDNEQF
TRBJ2-2 | TRBV2 | once | ASKREAGDGELF
TRBJ2-3 | TRBV29-1 | - | SFSQGRPADTQY
TRBJ2-3 | TRBV4-2 | - | ASSRRGSDSDTQY
TRBJ2-6 | TRBV7-3 | few | ASSDTGLIPGANVLT
TRBJ1-3 | TRBV19 | - | ASSPADRYTVRPAENTIY
TRBJ1-1 | TRBV29-1 | - | SVVTKSPLTGQAF
TRBJ2-5 | TRBV5-8 | few | ASSDGQGVETQY
TRBJ1-3 | TRBV19 | - | ASSILGQSSGNTIY
TRBJ1-1 | TRBV14 | - | ASSQDPRAEAF